The T cell receptor (beta chain) described here comes from a study of T cells after yellow fever vaccination. Notes on the study in general: Once the booster was given, most primary-vaccination clones reappeared, at more than 95% for CD4 and approximately 88% for CD8. Abundant contaminating clonotypes from the bulk population could appear in FACS-sorted repertoires.

Researchers made TCR cDNA using 5'RACE template switching, and this step added a universal primer site and UMIs. Using its own MiXCR run on the 5' RACE reads, TCRdb lists one record per CDR3 protein. The table records about 310,000 distinct CDR3 sequences, approximately 3.8% of them present only once. This clonotype was recorded many times. The antigen is unknown. This CDR3 is built from 15 residues. V lost 6 bases to trimming and J lost 4 bases; unmatched junction nucleotides: 6. Germline V gene sequence: CDR1 SGHAT, CDR2 FQNNGV. The input for sequencing was PBMCs, taken on the day of the yellow fever booster vaccination. The chain combines TRBV11-2 with TRBJ2-1, with 10 bases aligning to TRBD2. The sequence was obtained from a man aged 18 to 35 who received the YFV17D yellow fever vaccine. The CDR3 loop is CASRHLAGAYNEQFF. Here the CDR3 DNA reads TGTGCCAGCAGACACCTAGCGGGGGCGTACAATGAGCAGTTCTTC.